These 28 T cell receptor beta chains originate from one sample sequenced in a study of shared clonotypes between healthy human individuals (dated by TCRdb to the early 2020s). The receptor library was made with the immunoSEQ multiplex PCR assay. Here the immuneACCESS table is served through TCRdb, limited to in-frame sequences with V and J called. Missing clones are a known gap in these copies; in checked studies unresolved V genes cover under half, and the rest lacks a known reason. The sample records some 2,000,000 clones, almost 96% of which are singletons. Approximately 0.13% of the sample belongs to the ten largest clones. Sequenced input: naive CD4+ T cells sorted from blood. Reading the label with the study, this specimen's cell subset or site is: CD45RA+ positively selected. The receptors were sampled from a man aged 18 to 30 in good health.

The J gene is TRBJ2-1, the V gene TRBV5-1; D is perhaps TRBD1 (5 bases). V gave up 0 bases and J gave up 10 bases, with 8 bases separating them. The CDR3 length is 12 residues. Germline V gene sequence: CDR1 SGHRS, CDR2 YFSETQ. Written as DNA, the CDR3 is TGCGCCAGCAGCTTGGGCAGGGTCGAGCAGTTCTTC. It is translated as CASSLGRVEQFF.

This sequence joins TRBV7-2 and TRBJ1-4; no clear D. The CDR3 covers 13 residues. CDR1 SGHTA and CDR2 FQGNSA come from the germline V gene. Trimming removed 3 bases at V and 5 bases at J, with 7 bases between. DNA of the CDR3: TGTGCCAGCAGCTTTACCGGGAATGAAAAACTGTTTTTT. Amino acid sequence: CASSFTGNEKLFF.

The gene calls are TRBV27 and TRBJ1-6; the match to TRBD1 covers 7 bases. The germline V gene has CDR1 MNHEY and CDR2 SMNVEV (reference sequence). CDR3 length: 14 residues. The trim removed 5 bases at V and 10 bases at J, leaving 8 bases unmatched. The DNA of the CDR3 is TGTGCCAGCAGTCGACAGGGCCCCGACTCACCCCTCCACTTT. Translated: CASSRQGPDSPLHF.

The rearrangement uses TRBV11-2 and TRBJ2-1, with a weak D call TRBD1 (5 bases). CDR3 size: 13 residues. CDR1 and CDR2 from the germline V gene are SGHAT and FQNNGV. V lost 1 base and J 7 bases, leaving 8 bases between the germline ends. CDR3 residues: CASSLVRGNEQFF. The CDR3 DNA follows: TGTGCCAGCAGCTTAGTTAGGGGAAATGAGCAGTTCTTC.

This clone was counted a single time. This sequence joins TRBV7-9 and TRBJ2-7; the D gene is possibly TRBD1 (7 bases). This CDR3 is built from 15 residues. The V end lost 6 bases, the J end lost 3 bases, and 18 bases lay between the germline ends. Germline values: CDR1 SEHNR, CDR2 FQNEAQ (reference sequence). This chain's CDR3 is CASSPRQGGNYEQYF. The CDR3 DNA reads as TGTGCCAGCAGTCCTCGGCAGGGGGGAAACTACGAGCAGTACTTC.

In this sample, this clone turned up once. The sample has other DNA sequences that encode this CDR3 too. This chain connects TRBV5-1 to TRBJ1-2; D might be TRBD1 (5 bases). Germline CDR1 is SGHRS and CDR2 is YFSETQ. Trimming removed 0 bases from V and 8 bases from J, with 11 bases in between. This CDR3 is built from 13 residues. CDR3: CASSLAGSGGYTF. Here the CDR3 DNA reads TGCGCCAGCAGCTTGGCAGGGTCGGGAGGCTACACCTTC.

This chain uses TRBV14 with TRBJ2-3; the D is unclear. Trimming took off 0 bases at V and 5 bases at J, with 15 bases between the two ends. The CDR3 runs to 16 residues. Germline loops: CDR1 SGHDN, CDR2 FVKESK. In DNA form, the CDR3 reads TGTGCCAGCAGCCAAGATTCGAAAAGGTGGATAGATACGCAGTATTTT. Encoded protein: CASSQDSKRWIDTQYF.

Only one count was recorded for this clone. Here the CDR3 reads CAWSLDRRSSETQYF. For the CDR3, the DNA is TGTGCCTGGAGTTTGGACAGGAGGAGCAGTGAGACCCAGTACTTC. The chain uses TRBV30 and TRBJ2-5, with TRBD1 identical over 7 bases. Trimming at V came to 2 bases and at J to 5 bases, leaving 11 bases not matched to a gene. The CDR3 runs 15 residues. Germline V CDR1 and CDR2: GTSNPN, SVGIG (reference sequence).

This chain connects TRBV7-3 to TRBJ2-7; D possibly corresponds to TRBD1 (6 bases). The CDR3 has 15 residues. Trimming shortened V by 4 bases and J by 3 bases, and 16 bases separated the two germline ends. Germline V CDR1 and CDR2: SGHTA, FQGTGA. The CDR3 loop is CASSSRVGAYYEQYF. The CDR3 bases are TGTGCCAGCAGCTCGAGGGTGGGGGCGTACTACGAGCAGTACTTC.

The rearrangement uses TRBV6-1 and TRBJ1-1; D remains ambiguous. Trimming removed 1 base at V and 10 bases at J, with 7 bases between. This CDR3 is 11 amino acids long. CDR1 and CDR2 (germline): MNHNS, SASEGT. CDR3 residues: CASSEEGRAFF. The CDR3 DNA reads as TGTGCCAGCAGTGAAGAGGGCAGAGCTTTCTTT.

The chain has TRBV10-3 and TRBJ1-1; D gene unclear. The CDR3 extends over 15 amino acids. The V end was cut by 3 bases, the J end by 1 base, with 12 bases between. Germline V gene lookup returns CDR1 ENHRY and CDR2 SYGVKD. Written as DNA, the CDR3 is TGTGCCATCAGTGAAGGTCTGTCGGGGAACACTGAAGCTTTCTTT. This sequence encodes CAISEGLSGNTEAFF.

The V call is TRBV25-1, the J call TRBJ2-5, with D possibly matching TRBD1 (5 bases). Germline V lookup: CDR1 MGHDK, CDR2 SYGVNS. The CDR3 extends over 16 amino acids. Between the trimmed V and J ends, which lost 1 base and 5 bases, there was a span of 17 bases. CDR3 sequence: CASSESAAGRWETQYF. CDR3 DNA sequence: TGTGCCAGCAGTGAATCCGCTGCAGGGCGGTGGGAGACCCAGTACTTC.

The rearrangement uses TRBV7-2 and TRBJ1-1, with 7 bases identical to TRBD1. The ends lost 5 bases at V and 1 base at J; junction bases unmatched: 7. Germline CDR1 reads SGHTA; CDR2 reads FQGNSA. The CDR3 contains 15 residues. CDR3: CASSPQTGWNTEAFF. DNA for the CDR3: TGTGCCAGCAGCCCTCAGACAGGGTGGAACACTGAAGCTTTCTTT.

The gene calls are TRBV9 and TRBJ2-5; D perhaps matches TRBD2 (5 bases). Trimming shortened V by 1 base and J by 4 bases, and 8 bases separated the two germline ends. The CDR3 sequence is 13 residues long. Germline V gene sequence: CDR1 SGDLS, CDR2 YYNGEE. CDR3 loop: CASSVWAGETQYF. CDR3 bases: TGTGCCAGCAGCGTATGGGCGGGAGAGACCCAGTACTTC.

CDR3 coding DNA: TGTGCCAGCAGCTTCAAGGGGGCCCACACCGGCTACACCTTC. Translating gives CASSFKGAHTGYTF. The genes are TRBV5-4 and TRBJ1-2; 7 positions agree with TRBD1. The J segment lost 8 bases and the V segment lost 2 bases, leaving 9 bases of the junction unmatched. In germline, CDR1 is SGHNT, CDR2 YYREEE (reference sequence). CDR3 length: 14 amino acids.

The rearrangement uses TRBV7-9 and TRBJ2-2; 8 nucleotides agree with TRBD1. This CDR3 comprises 15 residues. V shed 5 bases, J shed 3 bases, and the junction held 5 bases outside the gene matches. Germline CDR1 SEHNR, CDR2 FQNEAQ (reference sequence). In nucleotides, the CDR3 is TGTGCCAGCAGCCAGGGGGCTCCGTACACCGGGGAGCTGTTTTTT. This gives the protein CASSQGAPYTGELFF.

This clone has a single count. The V and J genes are TRBV9 and TRBJ2-1, with 7 bases that match TRBD2. This CDR3 region has 13 residues. CDR1 is SGDLS, CDR2 YYNGEE, per germline. V lost 3 bases, J lost 15 bases, and 12 bases stayed unmatched. CDR3 bases: TGTGCCAGCAGCGGAGGGACTACCTCGAACCGGTTCTTC. Protein: CASSGGTTSNRFF.

Here the CDR3 reads CASSQNRASGELFF. For the CDR3, the DNA is TGCGCCAGCAGCCAGAACAGGGCATCCGGGGAGCTGTTTTTT. The V gene is TRBV4-3, the J gene TRBJ2-2; perhaps TRBD1 as D (6 bases). This CDR3 has 14 amino acids. CDR1 and CDR2 from the germline V gene are LGHNA and YSLEER. Trimming shortened V by 3 bases and J by 6 bases, and 11 bases separated the two germline ends.

The rearrangement links TRBV5-1 to TRBJ2-1; TRBD1 agrees at 8 bases. CDR3 length: 15 amino acids. Trimming removed 5 bases from V and 8 bases from J; junction bases left unmatched: 12. Germline-derived CDR1 and CDR2 are SGHRS and YFSETQ. The DNA of the CDR3 is TGCGCCAGCAGGACCGGGACAGGACTGCTCGATGAGCAGTTCTTC. Translated, it gives CASRTGTGLLDEQFF.

A remark on this clone: Additional DNA sequences in this sample encode the identical CDR3. This rearrangement joins TRBV18 to TRBJ1-1; D is unresolved. CDR3 length: 14 residues. Trimming left V 3 bases short and J 1 base short, with 9 bases between. CDR1 is KGHSH, CDR2 LQKENI, per germline. The CDR3: CASSPPGKNTEAFF. CDR3 DNA sequence: TGTGCCAGCTCACCGCCTGGAAAGAACACTGAAGCTTTCTTT.

Concerning this clone: This specimen includes other DNA sequences encoding the same CDR3. V gene TRBV6-1 combines with J gene TRBJ2-7; no definite D call. Germline V gene data show CDR1 as MNHNS and CDR2 as SASEGT. Trimming removed 9 bases at V and 1 base at J, with 7 bases between. The CDR3 extends over 11 amino acids. CDR3 sequence: CASRLSYEQYF. Written as DNA, the CDR3 is TGTGCCAGTCGGTTATCCTACGAGCAGTACTTC.

This chain uses TRBV25-1 with TRBJ2-3, with D unclear. The germline V and J ends were trimmed by 4 bases and 10 bases, with 15 bases remaining between them. The CDR3 covers 13 residues. CDR1 and CDR2 (germline): MGHDK, SYGVNS. The CDR3 DNA sequence: TGTGCCAGCAGTGCGTTGATTCAATCCGCGCAGTATTTT. This codes for CASSALIQSAQYF.

This chain connects TRBV14 to TRBJ2-2, with D perhaps matching TRBD2 (5 bases). Per germline, CDR1 SGHDN and CDR2 FVKESK. CDR3 length: 15 amino acids. Deletions cut 4 bases from V and 4 bases from J, with 13 bases between. CDR3 region: CASSPDRLSTGELFF. CDR3 bases: TGTGCCAGCAGCCCCGACCGACTATCCACCGGGGAGCTGTTTTTT.

The chain joins TRBV19 to TRBJ2-1; 8 bases match TRBD2. V lost 5 bases and J lost 5; bases outside the gene matches: 8. This CDR3 comprises 15 residues. CDR1 and CDR2 (germline): LNHDA, SQIVND (reference sequence). The CDR3 bases are TGTGCCAGTAGTGACCCGGGACTAGGGAACAATGAGCAGTTCTTC. As protein: CASSDPGLGNNEQFF.

The chain combines TRBV19 with TRBJ2-5; TRBD2 aligns across 7 bases. Per germline, CDR1 LNHDA and CDR2 SQIVND (reference sequence). CDR3 length: 16 amino acids. With V trimmed by 7 bases and J by 5 bases, 16 bases remained unmatched. The CDR3 DNA is TGTGCCAGTAAGACCTCGCGGGGGACCCTCGGGGAGACCCAGTACTTC. It is translated as CASKTSRGTLGETQYF. The variable domain in full, completed from reference TRBV19 and TRBJ2-5, reads DGGITQSPKYLFRKEGQNVTLSCEQNLNHDAMYWYRQDPGQGLRLIYYSQIVNDFQKGDIAEGYSVSREKKESFPLTVTSAQKNPTAFYLCASKTSRGTLGETQYFGPGTRLLVL.

This rearrangement joins TRBV9 to TRBJ2-7; D unclear. This CDR3 spans 15 amino acids. CDR1 is SGDLS and CDR2 is YYNGEE in the germline V gene. V lost 0 bases to trimming and J lost 3 bases, with 13 bases between them. The CDR3, as DNA: TGTGCCAGCAGCGTAGGGCACTCCGGTATCTACGAGCAGTACTTC. This encodes CASSVGHSGIYEQYF. The full variable domain, its missing parts supplied by reference TRBV9 and TRBJ2-7, is DSGVTQTPKHLITATGQRVTLRCSPRSGDLSVYWYQQSLDQGLQFLIQYYNGEERAKGNILERFSAQQFPDLHSELNLSSLELGDSALYFCASSVGHSGIYEQYFGPGTRLTVT.

This clone has just a few counts. The chain carries TRBV9 and TRBJ1-6, with 7 bases fitting TRBD1. This CDR3 spans 16 amino acids. Germline loops: CDR1 SGDLS, CDR2 YYNGEE. The V and J ends lost 0 bases and 7 bases, in that order; junction bases with no gene match: 7. The CDR3 DNA sequence: TGTGCCAGCAGCGTAGGGGGGACAGCAACCAATTCACCCCTCCACTTT. This encodes CASSVGGTATNSPLHF.

CDR3 in amino acids: CASSQSRGFNYGYTF. In DNA form, the CDR3 reads TGCGCCAGCAGCCAATCCCGGGGGTTCAACTATGGCTACACCTTC. The chain carries TRBV4-3 and TRBJ1-2, with a possible D match to TRBD1 (5 bases). This CDR3 region has 15 residues. In germline, CDR1 is LGHNA, CDR2 YSLEER. Trimming left V 2 bases short and J 2 bases short, with 12 bases between.